This entry is about one T cell receptor (beta chain). What antigen it recognizes has not been identified. No base qualities exist here, and no much larger clone lies one base off it. RNA was extracted using the RNeasy kit, and roughly 0.5 to 1 ug of the RNA was reverse transcribed with random hexamers. The immunoSEQ multiplex PCR assay, which covers 54 Vbeta and 13 Jbeta segments, was used to amplify TCR beta CDR3 regions. Bias from PCR amplification was corrected by using a synthetic template baseline for primer optimization and for computational correction. Concerning the study's data processing: Reads were annotated to V, D and J genes per IMGT and analyzed with immunoSEQ Analyzer, keeping only productive sequences. Clonality was calculated as one minus the Shannon entropy normalized by log2 of the number of productive unique sequences. Public and private clones were assessed among the 100 most prevalent clones of each patient and control. Susac-specific clones were defined as absent from healthy and MS cohorts, 800 to 1,200 published viral clones and other ImmuneACCESS disease sequences. TCRdb trimmed public reads at Q25 via fastp, called clones via MiXCR and kept in-frame beta chains. Duplicate CDR3 protein sequences are folded into a single record with the most common DNA and genes. The V and J calls and clone size are TCRdb's, not the authors'. This sample is represented by 400,000 to 550,000 distinct CDR3 sequences; around 83% of them were singletons. The ten largest clones take up about 0.12% of the sample.

Inclusive of the bounding cysteine and phenylalanine, the CDR3 is 15 residues long. Kept here is only the CDR3 DNA, which spans 45 bases and is read in frame from base 1. Sequences MDHEN (CDR1) and SYDVKM (CDR2) are obtained from the germline V gene. V is cut back by 9 bases and J by 4 bases, with 13 bases in the junction unmatched. Peripheral blood CD8+ and CD4+ T cells from healthy donors, Susac syndrome patients and multiple sclerosis patients were profiled by high-throughput TCR beta sequencing. Treatment-naive patients with stable or active relapsing-remitting disease fulfilling revised McDonald criteria were used as multiple sclerosis controls. Bulk CD8+ and CD4+ T cells were purified by magnetic negative isolation, whereas CD8+ TEMRA cells were enriched by FACS. Blood was collected in EDTA tubes and processed within 24 hours, with PBMCs isolated through density gradient centrifugation. PBMCs destined for TCR sequencing were cryopreserved in liquid nitrogen and later thawed in a 37 °C water bath. The sorted or isolated CD4+, CD8+ and CD8+ TEMRA cells reached a purity of at least 90%.

These data come from a study of CD8 T cells in Susac syndrome (dated by TCRdb to 2018 to 2020). About the study as a whole: The study used repertoire sequencing to test whether antigen drove CD8+ T cell activation and differentiation in Susac syndrome. CD8+ T cell repertoire clonality was compared between some 13 healthy donors, approximately 14 Susac syndrome patients and approximately 16 multiple sclerosis patients. The study at large found these results: The TCR sequencing and HLA analysis was acknowledged to have included a relatively small number of individuals.

The chain was built from TRBV28 and TRBJ1-1, with 8 middle bases fitting TRBD1. The sequencing sample was made of CD8+ T cells from PBMCs. The receptor was isolated from a human donor with multiple sclerosis. CDR3 protein: CARDLSDRVGTEAFF. The DNA sequence is as follows: TGTGCCAGAGATCTCTCGGACAGGGTGGGCACTGAAGCTTTCTTT.